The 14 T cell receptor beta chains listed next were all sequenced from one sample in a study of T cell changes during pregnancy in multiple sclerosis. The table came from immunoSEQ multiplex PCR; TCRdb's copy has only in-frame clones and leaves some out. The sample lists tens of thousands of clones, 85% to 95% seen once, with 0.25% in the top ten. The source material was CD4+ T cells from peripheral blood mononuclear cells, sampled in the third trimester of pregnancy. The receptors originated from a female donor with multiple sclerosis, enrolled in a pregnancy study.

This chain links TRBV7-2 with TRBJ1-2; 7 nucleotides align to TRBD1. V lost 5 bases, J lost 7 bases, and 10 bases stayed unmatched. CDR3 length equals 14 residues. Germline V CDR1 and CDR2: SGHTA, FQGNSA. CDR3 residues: CASSTRTGDFGYTF. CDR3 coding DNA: TGTGCCAGCAGCACTCGGACAGGAGACTTTGGCTACACCTTC.

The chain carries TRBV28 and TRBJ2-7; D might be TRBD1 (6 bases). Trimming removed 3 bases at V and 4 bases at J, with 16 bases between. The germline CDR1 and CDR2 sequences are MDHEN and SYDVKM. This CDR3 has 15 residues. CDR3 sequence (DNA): TGTGCCAGCAGTTTCCCACAGGGAAAGGGGTACGAGCAGTACTTC. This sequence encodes CASSFPQGKGYEQYF.

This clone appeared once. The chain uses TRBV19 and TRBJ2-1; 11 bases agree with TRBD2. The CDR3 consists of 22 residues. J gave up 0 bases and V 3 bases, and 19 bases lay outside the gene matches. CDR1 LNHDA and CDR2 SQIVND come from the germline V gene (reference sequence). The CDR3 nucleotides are TGTGCCAGTAGTATCCGAAGGGTAGCGGGAGGGTCCTCCGCAGACTCCTACAATGAGCAGTTCTTC. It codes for CASSIRRVAGGSSADSYNEQFF.

The CDR3: CASSLSAYNEQFF. DNA for the CDR3: TGTGCCAGCAGCCTGAGTGCCTACAATGAGCAGTTCTTC. V and J are TRBV5-4 and TRBJ2-1; D not certain. The CDR3 has 13 amino acids. The V gene's germline CDR1 is SGHNT and CDR2 YYREEE (reference sequence). V was cut by 4 bases and J by 2 bases, with 7 bases left in between.

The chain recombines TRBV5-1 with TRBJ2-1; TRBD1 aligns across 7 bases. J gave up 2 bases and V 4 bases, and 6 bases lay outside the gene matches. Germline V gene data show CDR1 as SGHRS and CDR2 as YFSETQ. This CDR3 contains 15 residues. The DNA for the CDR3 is TGCGCCAGCAGCAACTCCGGGACAGCCTACAATGAGCAGTTCTTC. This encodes CASSNSGTAYNEQFF.

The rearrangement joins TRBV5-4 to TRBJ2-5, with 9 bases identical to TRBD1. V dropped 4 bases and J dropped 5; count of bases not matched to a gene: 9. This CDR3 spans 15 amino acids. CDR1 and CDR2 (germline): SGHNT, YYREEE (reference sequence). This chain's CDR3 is CASSRPGQGRETQYF. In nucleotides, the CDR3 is TGTGCCAGCAGCCGCCCCGGACAGGGGAGGGAGACCCAGTACTTC.

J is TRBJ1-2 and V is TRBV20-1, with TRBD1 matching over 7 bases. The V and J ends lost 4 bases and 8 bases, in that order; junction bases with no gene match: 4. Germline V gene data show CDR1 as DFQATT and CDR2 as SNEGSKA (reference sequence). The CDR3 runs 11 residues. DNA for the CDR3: TGCAGTGCTACCCAGGGGGACGGCTACACCTTC. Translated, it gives CSATQGDGYTF.

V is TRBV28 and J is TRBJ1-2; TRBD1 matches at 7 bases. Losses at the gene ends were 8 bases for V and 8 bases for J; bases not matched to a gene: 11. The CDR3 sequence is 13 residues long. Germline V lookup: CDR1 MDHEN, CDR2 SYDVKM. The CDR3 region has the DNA TGTGCCAGCGCACTACAGGGGCTAAAAGGCTACACCTTC. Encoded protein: CASALQGLKGYTF.

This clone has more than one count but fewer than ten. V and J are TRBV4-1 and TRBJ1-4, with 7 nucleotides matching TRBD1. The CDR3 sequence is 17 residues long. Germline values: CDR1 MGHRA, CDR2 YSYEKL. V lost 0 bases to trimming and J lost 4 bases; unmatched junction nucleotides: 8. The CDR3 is CASSQDRAGTDNEKLFF. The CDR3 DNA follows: TGCGCCAGCAGCCAAGATAGGGCGGGGACAGATAATGAAAAACTGTTTTTT.

CDR3 DNA: TGTGCCAGCAACCCTAGCGGGAGAGGCACAGATACGCAGTATTTT. Translation gives CASNPSGRGTDTQYF. This rearrangement joins TRBV28 to TRBJ2-3; 10 nucleotides align to TRBD2. This CDR3 contains 15 residues. V dropped 7 bases and J dropped 1; count of bases not matched to a gene: 5. CDR1 and CDR2 from the germline V gene are MDHEN and SYDVKM.

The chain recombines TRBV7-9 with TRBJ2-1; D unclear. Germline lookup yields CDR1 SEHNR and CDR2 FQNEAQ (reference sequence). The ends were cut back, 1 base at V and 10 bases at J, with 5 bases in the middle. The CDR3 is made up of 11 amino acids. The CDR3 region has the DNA TGTGCCAGCAGCTTAGTCCAAGAGCAGTTCTTC. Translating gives CASSLVQEQFF.

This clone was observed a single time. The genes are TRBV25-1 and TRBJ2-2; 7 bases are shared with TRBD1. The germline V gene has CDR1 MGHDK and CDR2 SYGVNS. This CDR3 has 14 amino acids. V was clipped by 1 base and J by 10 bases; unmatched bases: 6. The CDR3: CASSELPGGSELFF. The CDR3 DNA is TGTGCCAGCAGTGAATTGCCAGGGGGTTCGGAGCTGTTTTTT.

CDR3 coding DNA: TGTGCCAGCAGCTCAAGGAGGACCATGAACACTGAAGCTTTCTTT. This translates into CASSSRRTMNTEAFF. The chain employs TRBV7-9 and TRBJ1-1; D is unresolved. The CDR3 is made up of 15 amino acids. CDR1 and CDR2 from the germline V gene are SEHNR and FQNEAQ (reference sequence). Trimming pared 4 bases from V and 0 bases from J, leaving 12 bases between.

CDR3 region: CASSSLTSSYNEQFF. The DNA for the CDR3 is TGTGCCAGCAGCTCCCTGACTAGCTCCTACAATGAGCAGTTCTTC. This rearrangement joins TRBV5-6 to TRBJ2-1, with D possibly being TRBD2 (6 bases). The CDR3 is made up of 15 amino acids. The V end was cut by 3 bases, the J end by 0 bases, with 10 bases between. Germline loops: CDR1 SGHDT, CDR2 YYEEEE.